Listed below are T cell receptor beta chains from one sample, sequenced in a study of blood T cell repertoires in COVID-19. Sequencing was performed with immunoSEQ multiplex PCR; in TCRdb, only in-frame clones are kept and a portion is missing. The sample has 59,000 or so clones, 70% to 90% seen once. Sequencing was carried out using peripheral blood. These receptors were taken from a human donor in a cohort sampled during active COVID-19. Both conserved end residues are part of each CDR3.

TRBJ1-1 13 TRBV28 CASSSGDRSEAFF
TRBJ1-1 14 TRBV18 CASSPLYLNTEAFF
TRBJ1-5 13 TRBV7-9 CASSRGAYQPQHF
TRBJ1-5 16 TRBV5-1 CASSSLPGVSNQPQHF
TRBJ2-3 17 TRBV7-3 CASSPRAAGGIIDTQYF
TRBJ1-2 14 TRBV7-2 CASRRGQGARGYTF
TRBJ1-2 15 TRBV3-1/TRBV3-2 CASSPKSETGNGYTF
TRBJ1-5 15 TRBV6-5 CASRRGAAGNQPQHF
TRBJ2-3 12 TRBV7-9 CASSPTGFTQYF
TRBJ2-7 15 TRBV5-6 CASSLVGRPSYEQYF
TRBJ2-5 14 TRBV12-5 CASRGGPVRETQYF
TRBJ2-2 17 TRBV3-1/TRBV3-2 CASSSTVGQANTGELFF
TRBJ2-4 16 TRBV7-3 CASSQGAAVAKNIQYF
TRBJ1-1 17 TRBV4-3 CASSQGAGVGGNTEAFF
TRBJ2-1 14 TRBV6-6 CASKLTSGGDEQFF
TRBJ1-2 16 TRBV19 CASRGSGVLPDYGYTF
TRBJ1-2 13 TRBV18 CASSPSGVYGYTF
TRBJ2-5 16 TRBV4-1 CASSQGSMALQETQYF
TRBJ1-1 15 TRBV2 CASSQNHGQEGVAFF
TRBJ2-5 12 TRBV2 CASKQGKETQYF
TRBJ2-1 16 TRBV2 CASRGLLLSSYNEQFF
TRBJ2-7 15 TRBV11-3 CASSPSGTGRYEQYF
TRBJ1-3 13 TRBV6-6 CASSYPSRDTIYF
TRBJ1-6 14 TRBV14 CASSQEAKNSPLHF
TRBJ2-1 15 TRBV4-2 CASSPTGGASYEQFF
TRBJ1-5 14 TRBV24-1 CATSDSTENQPQHF
TRBJ2-2 16 TRBV5-4 CASSLIARGEVGELFF
TRBJ2-5 16 TRBV7-9 CASSPTAGGFQETQYF
TRBJ2-2 16 TRBV10-3 CAISPSGTGVTGELFF
TRBJ2-3 15 TRBV27 CASRRGGAYSDTQYF